The 26 T cell receptor beta chains listed next were all sequenced from one sample in a study of follicular helper T cells after annual influenza vaccination. Stated time point: 2014-2015 season, 7 days after vaccination. TCRdb's table, derived via immunoSEQ multiplex PCR, lists solely in-frame clones and lacks some. The sample shows about 15,000 clones, approximately 84% of them seen only once. The sample in question was CXCR5+ CD38- circulating T follicular helper cells from blood, obtained 7 days after influenza vaccination. The subset is: circulating Tfh, non-naive CD4+CXCR5+PD-1+ (ICOS+CD38+ or ICOS-CD38-). Source of these receptors: an adult who received the influenza vaccine.

The V gene is TRBV29-1, the J gene TRBJ2-7; TRBD2 aligns across 7 bases. The CDR3 consists of 12 residues. The germline V gene has CDR1 SQVTM and CDR2 ANQGSEA. V dropped 4 bases and J dropped 1; count of bases not matched to a gene: 1. CDR3 residues: CSVAGGSYEQYF. The CDR3 region has the DNA TGCAGCGTTGCGGGGGGATCCTACGAGCAGTACTTC.

Only one count was recorded for this clone. The rearrangement joins TRBV5-1 to TRBJ2-7; 8 bases align to TRBD1. Germline CDR1 is SGHRS and CDR2 is YFSETQ. The CDR3 extends over 14 amino acids. V lost 5 bases to trimming and J lost 6 bases; unmatched junction nucleotides: 10. For the CDR3, the DNA is TGCGCCAGCAGAAATTTCGGAACAGGGGGCGAGCAGTACTTC. Protein product: CASRNFGTGGEQYF. Together with reference TRBV5-1 and TRBJ2-7, the CDR3 gives the full variable domain: KAGVTQTPRYLIKTRGQQVTLSCSPISGHRSVSWYQQTPGQGLQFLFEYFSETQRNKGNFPGRFSGRQFSNSRSEMNVSTLELGDSALYLCASRNFGTGGEQYFGPGTRLTVT.

This clone was counted between two and nine times. The chain recombines TRBV5-1 with TRBJ2-5; 10 bases fit TRBD2. The length of the CDR3 is 16 residues. Losses at the gene ends were 1 base for V and 6 bases for J; bases not matched to a gene: 9. CDR1 and CDR2 from the germline V gene are SGHRS and YFSETQ. The DNA for the CDR3 is TGCGCCAGCAGCTTGTCATCTAGCGGGAGTGGGAAGACCCAGTACTTC. It yields the protein CASSLSSSGSGKTQYF.

In this sample, this clone turned up once. This chain connects TRBV19 to TRBJ1-1; 7 bases fit TRBD1. The germline CDR1 and CDR2 sequences are LNHDA and SQIVND (reference sequence). The CDR3 runs to 15 residues. J was trimmed by 5 bases and V by 8 bases; bases with no gene match: 14. The DNA of the CDR3 is TGTGCCAGTTCCCGGCGGGGGGCAGGGGGAACTGAAGCTTTCTTT. This codes for CASSRRGAGGTEAFF. Based on the CDR3 plus reference TRBV19 and TRBJ1-1, the full variable domain is DGGITQSPKYLFRKEGQNVTLSCEQNLNHDAMYWYRQDPGQGLRLIYYSQIVNDFQKGDIAEGYSVSREKKESFPLTVTSAQKNPTAFYLCASSRRGAGGTEAFFGQGTRLTVV.

This clone was found a few times. The chain combines TRBV19 with TRBJ1-2; 11 nucleotides match TRBD1. The trim removed 9 bases at V and 7 bases at J, leaving 7 bases unmatched. This CDR3 contains 13 residues. Germline-derived CDR1 and CDR2 are LNHDA and SQIVND (reference sequence). The CDR3 DNA follows: TGTGCCAGCCGAGGGACAGGGGGTATTGGCTACACCTTC. Residues: CASRGTGGIGYTF.

The chain couples TRBV7-9 to TRBJ2-4; D gene unclear. The germline V gene encodes CDR1 SEHNR and CDR2 FQNEAQ (reference sequence). V lost 5 bases and J 8 bases, leaving 13 bases between the germline ends. The CDR3 is 13 amino acids. In DNA, the CDR3 is TGTGCCAGCAGCCCCCGTTCCCTTGACATTCAGTACTTC. Protein product: CASSPRSLDIQYF.

This chain joins TRBV2 and TRBJ1-2, with D perhaps matching TRBD1 (6 bases). The germline V gene has CDR1 SNHLY and CDR2 FYNNEI. V was trimmed by 7 bases and J by 8 bases, leaving 11 bases between them. This CDR3 spans 11 amino acids. Written as DNA, the CDR3 is TGTGCCAGCATGGGGGCGCGGGGCTACACCTTC. As protein: CASMGARGYTF.

V is TRBV19 and J is TRBJ1-2; TRBD1 agrees at 7 bases. Germline-derived CDR1 and CDR2 are LNHDA and SQIVND (reference sequence). The CDR3 covers 11 residues. Trimming took 4 bases from V and 11 from J; bases not matched to a gene: 4. CDR3 nucleotides: TGTGCCAGTAGTAATATCAGGGGGTACACCTTC. Encoded protein: CASSNIRGYTF.

The rearrangement joins TRBV19 to TRBJ1-2; D not certain. The V gene lost 5 bases and the J gene lost 8 bases, with 18 bases spanning the gap. Germline V gene data show CDR1 as LNHDA and CDR2 as SQIVND (reference sequence). This CDR3 comprises 14 residues. The CDR3 region has the DNA TGTGCCAGTAGTGCCCGGGAGTACTCTCGGGGCTACACCTTC. Its protein product is CASSAREYSRGYTF.

The chain carries TRBV7-8 and TRBJ1-5; no clear D. The V end lost 1 base, the J end lost 6 bases, and 10 bases lay between the germline ends. The CDR3 contains 14 residues. Germline loops: CDR1 SGHVS, CDR2 FQNEAQ. The CDR3 coding sequence is TGTGCCAGCAGCTTAGTTCGAGCAGGTCAGCCCCAGCATTTT. Protein sequence: CASSLVRAGQPQHF.

The genes are TRBV6-4 and TRBJ1-2; D is perhaps TRBD1 (6 bases). The CDR3 contains 14 residues. Germline CDR1 and CDR2: MRHNA and SNTAGT. V shed 6 bases and J shed 0 bases, with 11 bases lying between them. The CDR3 loop is CASSRDNTNYGYTF. Written as DNA, the CDR3 is TGTGCCAGCAGCCGGGACAACACTAACTATGGCTACACCTTC.

This clone was picked up a small number of times. The J gene is TRBJ2-1, the V gene TRBV5-1; 15 bases align to TRBD2. The junction had 5 bases not matched to a gene; V was cut back by 4 bases and J by 9 bases. The CDR3 is made up of 15 amino acids. The germline CDR1 and CDR2 sequences are SGHRS and YFSETQ. The CDR3 reads CASSPGLAGGGEQFF. In DNA form, the CDR3 reads TGCGCCAGCAGCCCGGGACTAGCGGGAGGAGGTGAGCAGTTCTTC. The whole variable domain, filled in from reference TRBV5-1 and TRBJ2-1, reads KAGVTQTPRYLIKTRGQQVTLSCSPISGHRSVSWYQQTPGQGLQFLFEYFSETQRNKGNFPGRFSGRQFSNSRSEMNVSTLELGDSALYLCASSPGLAGGGEQFFGPGTRLTVL.

The rearrangement links TRBV27 to TRBJ2-5, with TRBD2 matching 7 bases. Germline CDR1 reads MNHEY; CDR2 reads SMNVEV (reference sequence). V lost 3 bases to trimming and J lost 2 bases; unmatched junction nucleotides: 6. This CDR3 spans 15 amino acids. CDR3 in DNA: TGTGCCAGCAGTTTGAAGGGAGGGTGGCAAGAGACCCAGTACTTC. Residues: CASSLKGGWQETQYF.

This chain connects TRBV2 to TRBJ2-1, with 8 bases matching TRBD1. The germline gives CDR1 SNHLY, CDR2 FYNNEI. J was trimmed by 4 bases and V by 8 bases; bases with no gene match: 13. The length of the CDR3 is 16 residues. The CDR3 here is CASDRQGRNSYNEQFF. CDR3 bases: TGTGCCAGCGACCGACAGGGGCGGAATAGTTACAATGAGCAGTTCTTC.

This clone was recorded a few times. The rearrangement joins TRBV10-3 to TRBJ2-2; TRBD2 agrees at 10 bases. The ends lost 9 bases at V and 8 bases at J; junction bases unmatched: 15. Germline V gene data show CDR1 as ENHRY and CDR2 as SYGVKD. The CDR3 is made up of 16 amino acids. CDR3 region: CAIRKASSGGEGELFF. The CDR3 DNA reads TGTGCCATTAGAAAGGCATCTAGCGGGGGAGAAGGGGAGCTGTTTTTT.

This sequence joins TRBV11-2 and TRBJ2-7, with 12 bases that match TRBD2. The V and J ends lost 3 bases and 6 bases, in that order; junction bases with no gene match: 6. CDR3 length: 15 amino acids. Germline loops: CDR1 SGHAT, CDR2 FQNNGV. DNA for the CDR3: TGTGCCAGCAGCTTCGATCTAGCGGGGGGGCGCGAGCAGTACTTC. Protein product: CASSFDLAGGREQYF.

V and J are TRBV14 and TRBJ1-3; D is unresolved. CDR3 length: 16 residues. Germline CDR1 is SGHDN and CDR2 is FVKESK. The V end was cut by 0 bases, the J end by 0 bases, with 9 bases between. CDR3 protein: CASSQDVGFSGNTIYF. The CDR3 region has the DNA TGTGCCAGCAGCCAAGATGTCGGTTTCTCTGGAAACACCATATATTTT.

This clone was seen a few times. The chain links TRBV19 to TRBJ2-1, with TRBD2 identical over 12 bases. V lost 4 bases, J lost 6 bases, and 4 bases stayed unmatched. This CDR3 region has 15 residues. In germline, CDR1 is LNHDA, CDR2 SQIVND (reference sequence). CDR3 loop: CASSNLAGGVNEQFF. As DNA, the CDR3 is TGTGCCAGTAGTAACCTAGCGGGAGGGGTCAATGAGCAGTTCTTC. Full variable domain (remainder filled in from reference TRBV19 and TRBJ2-1): DGGITQSPKYLFRKEGQNVTLSCEQNLNHDAMYWYRQDPGQGLRLIYYSQIVNDFQKGDIAEGYSVSREKKESFPLTVTSAQKNPTAFYLCASSNLAGGVNEQFFGPGTRLTVL.

This clone is a singleton in its sample. This rearrangement joins TRBV6-1 to TRBJ1-1; D is perhaps TRBD1 (5 bases). V lost 6 bases, J lost 4 bases, and 15 bases lay in between. Per germline, CDR1 MNHNS and CDR2 SASEGT. The CDR3 totals 14 residues. The CDR3 DNA follows: TGTGCCAGCAGGAGGTGGGGGGAGGGCACTGAAGCTTTCTTT. This encodes CASRRWGEGTEAFF.

This clone appeared once. This sequence joins TRBV5-1 and TRBJ1-2, with 9 bases aligning to TRBD1. From germline, CDR1 is SGHRS and CDR2 YFSETQ. The CDR3 runs to 15 residues. V lost 1 base and J lost 4; bases outside the gene matches: 5. The CDR3 DNA sequence: TGCGCCAGCAGCTTGATGCCGGGACAGGGCTATGGCTACACCTTC. Its translation is CASSLMPGQGYGYTF.

This clone was seen only once. For the CDR3, the DNA is TGTGCCAGCAGTCAAGGGGGCGCGTTGAAGCCCCAGCATTTT. Its protein is CASSQGGALKPQHF. V and J are TRBV6-6 and TRBJ1-5; 7 bases match TRBD1. V gave up 5 bases and J gave up 8 bases; unmatched junction bases: 9. CDR1 is MNHNY and CDR2 is SVGAGI in the germline V gene (reference sequence). The CDR3 totals 14 residues.

V usage is TRBV11-1 and J usage is TRBJ2-2; weak D call: TRBD2 (6 bases). V was pared by 4 bases and J by 2 bases, with 8 bases between. Germline V CDR1 and CDR2: SGHAT, FQDESV (reference sequence). This CDR3 region has 14 residues. CDR3 sequence reads: CASSSGLNTGELFF. The CDR3 DNA reads TGTGCCAGCAGCTCGGGACTTAACACCGGGGAGCTGTTTTTT.

The chain is built from TRBV7-9 and TRBJ1-2; D gene ambiguous. This CDR3 contains 12 residues. In germline, CDR1 is SEHNR, CDR2 FQNEAQ (reference sequence). The germline V and J ends were trimmed by 5 bases and 2 bases, with 6 bases remaining between them. CDR3 in amino acids: CASSPQNYGYTF. The DNA of the CDR3 is TGTGCCAGCAGCCCCCAGAACTATGGCTACACCTTC. Together with reference TRBV7-9 and TRBJ1-2, the CDR3 gives the full variable domain: DTGVSQNPRHKITKRGQNVTFRCDPISEHNRLYWYRQTLGQGPEFLTYFQNEAQLEKSRLLSDRFSAERPKGSFSTLEIQRTEQGDSAMYLCASSPQNYGYTFGSGTRLTVV.

The chain is built from TRBV6-5 and TRBJ2-7; D perhaps matches TRBD2 (5 bases). The V end lost 2 bases, the J end lost 0 bases, and 8 bases lay between the germline ends. Germline lookup yields CDR1 MNHEY and CDR2 SVGAGI. The CDR3 consists of 14 residues. This CDR3 is CASSYRGNSYEQYF. The CDR3, as DNA: TGTGCCAGCAGTTACAGAGGGAACTCCTACGAGCAGTACTTC.

The rearrangement joins TRBV2 to TRBJ2-2; D possibly corresponds to TRBD2 (5 bases). V shed 7 bases and J shed 5 bases, with 11 bases lying between them. Germline V gene sequence: CDR1 SNHLY, CDR2 FYNNEI. The CDR3 is made up of 13 amino acids. CDR3 sequence: CASKGAETGELFF. CDR3 sequence (DNA): TGTGCCAGCAAGGGAGCAGAAACCGGGGAGCTGTTTTTT.

The CDR3 region is CASRTGNTEAFF. The CDR3 nucleotides read TGTGCCAGCAGGACAGGGAACACTGAAGCTTTCTTT. V gene TRBV6-1 combines with J gene TRBJ1-1, with D possibly matching TRBD1 (6 bases). In germline, CDR1 is MNHNS, CDR2 SASEGT. V was trimmed by 6 bases and J by 1 base, leaving 6 bases between them. CDR3 length equals 12 residues.